These 3 T cell receptor beta chains were all obtained from the same sample, sequenced in a study of blood T cell repertoires in COVID-19. Some clones are missing from TCRdb's copy, which holds only in-frame ones; the method was immunoSEQ multiplex PCR. The sample lists 200,000 to 250,000 clones, 84% occurring once. The specimen was PBMCs or T cells enriched from blood (not recorded which). The receptors originated from a woman in her 40s who had recovered from COVID-19.

The V call is TRBV30, the J call TRBJ2-3; TRBD2 is a possible D gene (6 bases). The CDR3 contains 15 residues. Germline-derived CDR1 and CDR2 are GTSNPN and SVGIG (reference sequence). V lost 3 bases to trimming and J lost 3 bases, with 16 bases between them. The CDR3 loop is CAWSYTGGLTDTQYF. For the CDR3, the DNA is TGTGCCTGGAGCTACACCGGGGGTCTTACAGATACGCAGTATTTT.

The chain recombines TRBV18 with TRBJ2-5; the D gene is possibly TRBD1 (6 bases). Germline values: CDR1 KGHSH, CDR2 LQKENI. The CDR3 consists of 14 residues. Trimming took 1 base from V and 2 from J, leaving 8 bases between them. The CDR3 sequence is CASSPRRGQETQYF. The CDR3 region has the DNA TGTGCCAGCTCACCACGCAGGGGACAAGAGACCCAGTACTTC. Complete variable domain (other parts from reference TRBV18 and TRBJ2-5): NAGVMQNPRHLVRRRGQEARLRCSPMKGHSHVYWYRQLPEEGLKFMVYLQKENIIDESGMPKERFSAEFPKEGPSILRIQQVVRGDSAAYFCASSPRRGQETQYFGPGTRLLVL.

J is TRBJ2-7 and V is TRBV28; TRBD1 matches 8 bases. Unmatched junction bases numbered 10, after V lost 6 bases and J lost 3 bases. Germline V gene sequence: CDR1 MDHEN, CDR2 SYDVKM. The CDR3 has 15 amino acids. The CDR3 region has the DNA TGTGCCAGCAGCCGCCAGACAGGGGTTATCTACGAGCAGTACTTC. Amino acids: CASSRQTGVIYEQYF.